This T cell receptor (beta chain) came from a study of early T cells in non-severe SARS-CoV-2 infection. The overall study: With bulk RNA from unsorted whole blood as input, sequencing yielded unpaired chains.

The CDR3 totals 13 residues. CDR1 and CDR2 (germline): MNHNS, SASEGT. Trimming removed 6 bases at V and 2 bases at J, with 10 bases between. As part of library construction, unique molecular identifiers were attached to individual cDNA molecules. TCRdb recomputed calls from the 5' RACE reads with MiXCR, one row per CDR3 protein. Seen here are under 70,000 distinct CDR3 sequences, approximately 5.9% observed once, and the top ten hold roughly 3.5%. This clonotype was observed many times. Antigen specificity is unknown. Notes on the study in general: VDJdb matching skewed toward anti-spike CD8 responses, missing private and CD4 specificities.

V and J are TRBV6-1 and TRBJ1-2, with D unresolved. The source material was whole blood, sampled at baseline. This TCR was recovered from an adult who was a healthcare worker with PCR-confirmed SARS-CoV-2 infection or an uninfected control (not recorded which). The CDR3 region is CASSFALNYGYTF. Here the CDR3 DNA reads TGTGCCAGCAGCTTTGCACTAAACTATGGCTACACCTTC.